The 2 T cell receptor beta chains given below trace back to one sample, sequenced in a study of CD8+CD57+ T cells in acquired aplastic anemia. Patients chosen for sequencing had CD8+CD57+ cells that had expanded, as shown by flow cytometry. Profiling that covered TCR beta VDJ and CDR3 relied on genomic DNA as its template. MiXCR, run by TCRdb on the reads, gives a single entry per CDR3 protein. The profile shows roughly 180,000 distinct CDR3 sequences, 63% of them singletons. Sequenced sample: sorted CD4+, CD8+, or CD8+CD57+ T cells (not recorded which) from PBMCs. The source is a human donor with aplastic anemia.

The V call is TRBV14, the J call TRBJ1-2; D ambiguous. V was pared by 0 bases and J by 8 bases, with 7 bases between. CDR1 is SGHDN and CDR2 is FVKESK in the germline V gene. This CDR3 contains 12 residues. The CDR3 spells CASSQERWGYTF. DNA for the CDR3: TGTGCCAGCAGCCAAGAACGGTGGGGCTACACCTTC.

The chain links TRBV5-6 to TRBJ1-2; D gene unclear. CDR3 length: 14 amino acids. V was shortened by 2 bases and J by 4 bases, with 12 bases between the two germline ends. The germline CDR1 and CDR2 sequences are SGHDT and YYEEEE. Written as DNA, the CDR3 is TGTGCCAGCAGCTTAAGCCAGTCAGGCTATGGCTACACCTTC. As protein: CASSLSQSGYGYTF.